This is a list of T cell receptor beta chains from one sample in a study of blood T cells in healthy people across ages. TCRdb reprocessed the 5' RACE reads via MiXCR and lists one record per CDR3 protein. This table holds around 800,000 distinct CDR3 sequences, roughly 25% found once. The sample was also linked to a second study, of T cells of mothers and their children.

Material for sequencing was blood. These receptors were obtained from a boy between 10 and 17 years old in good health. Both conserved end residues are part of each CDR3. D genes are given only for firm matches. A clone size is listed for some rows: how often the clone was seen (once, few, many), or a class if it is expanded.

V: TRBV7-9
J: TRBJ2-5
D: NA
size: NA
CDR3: CASSINWRLAMETQYF
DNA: TGTGCCAGCAGCATTAACTGGAGGTTGGCCATGGAGACCCAGTACTTC

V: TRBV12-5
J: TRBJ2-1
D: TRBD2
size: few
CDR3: CASGLFPGGLAGGFYNEQFF
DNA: TGTGCTAGTGGTTTGTTCCCCGGAGGGTTAGCGGGGGGATTTTACAATGAGCAGTTCTTC

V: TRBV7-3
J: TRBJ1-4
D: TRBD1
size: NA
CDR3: CASSLTGQINEKLFF
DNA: TGTGCCAGCAGCTTAACGGGACAGATTAATGAAAAACTGTTTTTT

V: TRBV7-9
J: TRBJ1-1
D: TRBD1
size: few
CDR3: CASSLGTGALDTEAFF
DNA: TGTGCCAGCAGCTTGGGGACAGGGGCACTCGACACTGAAGCTTTCTTT

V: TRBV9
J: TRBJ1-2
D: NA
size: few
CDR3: CASSAGTVILYGYTF
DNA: TGTGCCAGCAGCGCCGGGACGGTCATTCTGTATGGCTACACCTTC

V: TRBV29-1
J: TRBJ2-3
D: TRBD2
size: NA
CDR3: CSVPTSGGAIADTQYF
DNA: TGCAGCGTGCCCACTAGCGGGGGGGCGATTGCAGATACGCAGTATTTT

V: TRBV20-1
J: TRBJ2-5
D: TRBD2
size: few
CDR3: CSARDVERGGQETQYF
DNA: TGCAGTGCTAGAGATGTGGAGCGGGGGGGCCAAGAGACCCAGTACTTC

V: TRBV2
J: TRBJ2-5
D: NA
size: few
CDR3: CASSVGSRLETQYF
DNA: TGTGCCAGCAGTGTGGGGTCCAGGCTGGAGACCCAGTACTTC

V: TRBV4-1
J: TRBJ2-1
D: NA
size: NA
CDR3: CASSQVVGGRSYNEQFF
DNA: TGCGCCAGCAGCCAAGTAGTGGGGGGGCGATCCTACAATGAGCAGTTCTTC

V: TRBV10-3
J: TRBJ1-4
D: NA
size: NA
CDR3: CAISEKKWAKEKLFF
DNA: TGTGCCATCAGTGAAAAAAAATGGGCTAAGGAAAAACTGTTTTTT

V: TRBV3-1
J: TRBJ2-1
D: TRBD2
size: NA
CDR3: CASSQGVAGGYNEQFF
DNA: TGTGCCAGCAGCCAAGGGGTAGCGGGGGGATACAATGAGCAGTTCTTC

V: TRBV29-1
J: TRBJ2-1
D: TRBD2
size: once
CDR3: CSGISGMPYGEQFF
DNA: TGCAGCGGGATTAGCGGGATGCCCTACGGAGAGCAGTTCTTC

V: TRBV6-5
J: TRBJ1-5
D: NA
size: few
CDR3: CASSPYLGSNQPQHF
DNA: TGTGCCAGCAGCCCATACCTTGGGAGCAATCAGCCCCAGCATTTT

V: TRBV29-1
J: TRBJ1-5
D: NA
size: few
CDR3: CSVVQGDQPQHF
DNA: TGCAGCGTTGTACAGGGCGATCAGCCCCAGCATTTT

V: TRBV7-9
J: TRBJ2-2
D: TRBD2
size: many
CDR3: CASSAAWGLEPNTGELFF
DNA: TGTGCCAGCAGCGCCGCGTGGGGACTAGAACCGAACACCGGGGAGCTGTTTTTT

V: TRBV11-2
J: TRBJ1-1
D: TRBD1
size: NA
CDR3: CASGRNRGETEAFF
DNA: TGTGCCAGCGGGAGAAACAGGGGTGAGACTGAAGCTTTCTTT

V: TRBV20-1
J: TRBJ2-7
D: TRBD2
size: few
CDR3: CSASWGAGGLSYEQYF
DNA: TGCAGTGCTAGCTGGGGGGCGGGGGGCCTCTCCTACGAGCAGTACTTC

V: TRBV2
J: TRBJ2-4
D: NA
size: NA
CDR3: CASSEEGDIQYF
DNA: TGTGCCAGCAGTGAAGAAGGGGACATTCAGTACTTC

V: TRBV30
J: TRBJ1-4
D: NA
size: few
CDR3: CAWSAQGKLFF
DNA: TGTGCCTGGAGTGCGCAAGGAAAACTGTTTTTT

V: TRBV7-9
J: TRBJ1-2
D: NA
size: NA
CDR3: CASGVGTPNQNYGYTF
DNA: TGTGCCAGCGGGGTTGGGACTCCGAACCAAAACTATGGCTACACCTTC

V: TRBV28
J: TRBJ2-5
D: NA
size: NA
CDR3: CASSSASPGSQETQYF
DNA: TGTGCCAGCAGTTCGGCCAGCCCCGGGTCCCAAGAGACCCAGTACTTC

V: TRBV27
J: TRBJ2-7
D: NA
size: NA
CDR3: CASSPIPRGAYEQYF
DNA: TGTGCCAGCAGTCCCATCCCACGCGGGGCCTACGAGCAGTACTTC

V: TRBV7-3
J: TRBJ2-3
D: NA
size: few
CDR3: CASSLTSDADTQYF
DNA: TGTGCCAGCAGCCTAACTAGTGACGCAGATACGCAGTATTTT

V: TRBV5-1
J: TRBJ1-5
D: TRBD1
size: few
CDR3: CASSPQDRGRNNQPQHF
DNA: TGCGCCAGCAGCCCACAGGACAGGGGGCGGAACAATCAGCCCCAGCATTTT

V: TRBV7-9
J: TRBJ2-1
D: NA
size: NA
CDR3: CASSLLGAGLENEQFF
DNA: TGTGCCAGCAGCTTACTGGGGGCGGGGTTAGAGAATGAGCAGTTCTTC

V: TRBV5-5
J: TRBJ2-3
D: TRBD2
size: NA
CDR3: CASSLSSGGATADAQYF
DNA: TGTGCCAGCAGCTTGAGTAGCGGGGGGGCCACGGCAGATGCGCAGTATTTT

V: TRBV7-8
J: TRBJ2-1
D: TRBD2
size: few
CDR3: CASRLLAGGRNEQFF
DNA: TGTGCCAGCAGACTACTAGCGGGGGGGCGCAATGAGCAGTTCTTC

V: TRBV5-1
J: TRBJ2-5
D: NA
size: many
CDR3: CASSLEASETQYF
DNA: TGCGCCAGCAGCTTGGAAGCCTCCGAGACCCAGTACTTC

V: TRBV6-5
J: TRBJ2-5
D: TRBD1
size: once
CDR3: CASSWAPGGEETQYF
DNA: TGTGCCAGCAGTTGGGCCCCAGGGGGAGAAGAGACCCAGTACTTC

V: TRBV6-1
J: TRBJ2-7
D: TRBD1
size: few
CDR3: CASSPPGTGEGYEQYF
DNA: TGTGCCAGCAGTCCCCCTGGGACAGGCGAGGGCTACGAGCAGTACTTC

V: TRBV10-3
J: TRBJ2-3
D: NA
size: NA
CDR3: CAISIPGNSDRQYF
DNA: TGTGCCATCAGTATACCGGGGAATTCGGATAGGCAGTATTTT

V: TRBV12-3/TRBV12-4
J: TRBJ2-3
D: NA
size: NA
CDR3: CASSLERGDPAQYF
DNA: TGTGCCAGCAGTTTGGAAAGGGGGGACCCAGCGCAGTATTTT